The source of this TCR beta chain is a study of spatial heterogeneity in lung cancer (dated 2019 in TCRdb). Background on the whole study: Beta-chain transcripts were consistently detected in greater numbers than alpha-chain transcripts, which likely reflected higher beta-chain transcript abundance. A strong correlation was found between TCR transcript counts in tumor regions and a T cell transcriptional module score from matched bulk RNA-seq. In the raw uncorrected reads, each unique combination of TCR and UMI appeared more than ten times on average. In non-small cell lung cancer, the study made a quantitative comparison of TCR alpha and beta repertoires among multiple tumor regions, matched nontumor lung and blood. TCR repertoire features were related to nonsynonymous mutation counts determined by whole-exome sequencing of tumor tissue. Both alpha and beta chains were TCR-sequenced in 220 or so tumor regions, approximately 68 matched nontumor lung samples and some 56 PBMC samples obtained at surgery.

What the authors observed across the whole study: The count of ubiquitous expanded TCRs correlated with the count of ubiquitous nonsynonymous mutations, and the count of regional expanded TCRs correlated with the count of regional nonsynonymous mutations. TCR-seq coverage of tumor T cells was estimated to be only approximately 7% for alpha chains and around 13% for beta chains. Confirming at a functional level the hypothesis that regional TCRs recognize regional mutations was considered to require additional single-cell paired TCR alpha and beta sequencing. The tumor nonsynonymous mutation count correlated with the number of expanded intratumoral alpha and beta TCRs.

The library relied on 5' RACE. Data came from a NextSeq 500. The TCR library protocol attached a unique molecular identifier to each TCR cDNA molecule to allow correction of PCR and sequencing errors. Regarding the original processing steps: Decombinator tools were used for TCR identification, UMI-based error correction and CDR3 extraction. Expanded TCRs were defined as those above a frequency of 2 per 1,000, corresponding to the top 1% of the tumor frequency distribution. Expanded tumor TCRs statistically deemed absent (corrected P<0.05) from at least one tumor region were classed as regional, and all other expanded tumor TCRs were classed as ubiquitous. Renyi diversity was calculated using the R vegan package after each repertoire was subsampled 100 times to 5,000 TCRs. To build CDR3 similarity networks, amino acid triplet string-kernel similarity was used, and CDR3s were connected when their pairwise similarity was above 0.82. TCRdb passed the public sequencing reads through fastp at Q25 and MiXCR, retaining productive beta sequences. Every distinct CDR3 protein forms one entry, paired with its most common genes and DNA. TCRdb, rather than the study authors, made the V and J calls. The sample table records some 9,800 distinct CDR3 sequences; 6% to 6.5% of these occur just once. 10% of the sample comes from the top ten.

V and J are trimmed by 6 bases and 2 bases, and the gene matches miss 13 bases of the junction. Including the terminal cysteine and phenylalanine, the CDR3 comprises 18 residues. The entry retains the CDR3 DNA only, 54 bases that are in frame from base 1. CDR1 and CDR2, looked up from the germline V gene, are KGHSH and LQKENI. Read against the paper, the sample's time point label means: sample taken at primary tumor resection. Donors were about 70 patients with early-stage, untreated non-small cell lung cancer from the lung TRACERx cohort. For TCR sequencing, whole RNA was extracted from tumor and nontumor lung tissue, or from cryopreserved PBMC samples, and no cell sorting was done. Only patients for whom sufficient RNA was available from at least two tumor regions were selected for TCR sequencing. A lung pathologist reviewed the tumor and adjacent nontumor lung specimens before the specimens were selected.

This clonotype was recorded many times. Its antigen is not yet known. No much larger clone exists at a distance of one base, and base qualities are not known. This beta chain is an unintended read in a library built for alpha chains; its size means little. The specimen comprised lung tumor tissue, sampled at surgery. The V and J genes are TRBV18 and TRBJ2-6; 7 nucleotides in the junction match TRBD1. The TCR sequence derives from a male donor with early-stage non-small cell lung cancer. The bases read TGTGCCAGCTCGCCCTACACGGACAGGCGTCCTGGGGCCAACGTCCTGACTTTC. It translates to CASSPYTDRRPGANVLTF.